These T cell receptor beta chains were read from a single sample in a study of blood T cell repertoires in COVID-19. Generated by immunoSEQ multiplex PCR, the TCRdb table keeps only in-frame clones and is missing some. The sample yields 250,000 to 300,000 clones, around 86% seen once. Sequenced material: peripheral blood. These receptors were collected from a woman aged 55-69 years with active or convalescent COVID-19. Both conserved end residues are trimmed from each CDR3. Each record gives: clone size, J gene, V gene, CDR3 protein. Not every row has a clone size; where given, it reads once, few, many or a size class.

>once|TRBJ1-4|TRBV6-5
ASRTPQGGGEKLF
>-|TRBJ1-6|TRBV25-1
ASSEGAWNSPLH
>-|TRBJ1-5|TRBV28
ATGWGRNQPQH
>-|TRBJ2-2|TRBV9
ASSVTGSRSTGELF
>-|TRBJ1-1|TRBV12-3/TRBV12-4
ASRVQVEAF
>-|TRBJ1-2|TRBV12-3/TRBV12-4
ASSIQGVYGYT
>-|TRBJ2-1|TRBV7-6
ASSSSGDMGNEQF
>-|TRBJ1-2|TRBV6-5
ASRDSQYYGYT
>-|TRBJ2-3|TRBV6-4
ASRPVSTSTDTQY
>-|TRBJ1-1|TRBV27
ASSLFRDSTRSTEAF
>-|TRBJ1-5|TRBV10-3
ATTGGTNQPQH
>-|TRBJ2-2|TRBV10-1
ASSSPNTAGGRGTGELF
>-|TRBJ2-1|TRBV5-1
ASSLTQGIFNEQF
>few|TRBJ2-2|TRBV29-1
SVEVALAGVPTGELF
>-|TRBJ2-7|TRBV11-2
ASSSASAEQY
>-|TRBJ1-2|TRBV6-1
ASSPQGGGFYGYT
>-|TRBJ2-1|TRBV4-1
ASSQDPSNEQF
>-|TRBJ2-4|TRBV24-1
ATSDWRGIQY
>-|TRBJ1-5|TRBV4-3
ASSPRTGNQPQH
>-|TRBJ1-2|TRBV7-2
ASSLVSGHGGYT
>-|TRBJ1-5|TRBV4-3
ASSQDATGYQPQH
>-|TRBJ1-2|TRBV2
ASRRDRRYGYT
>-|TRBJ1-1|TRBV24-1
ATSDEAPGEISTEAF
>once|TRBJ2-1|TRBV6-2/TRBV6-3
ASSFAGGGDEQF
>few|TRBJ2-1|TRBV4-1
ASSQGKQGNEQF